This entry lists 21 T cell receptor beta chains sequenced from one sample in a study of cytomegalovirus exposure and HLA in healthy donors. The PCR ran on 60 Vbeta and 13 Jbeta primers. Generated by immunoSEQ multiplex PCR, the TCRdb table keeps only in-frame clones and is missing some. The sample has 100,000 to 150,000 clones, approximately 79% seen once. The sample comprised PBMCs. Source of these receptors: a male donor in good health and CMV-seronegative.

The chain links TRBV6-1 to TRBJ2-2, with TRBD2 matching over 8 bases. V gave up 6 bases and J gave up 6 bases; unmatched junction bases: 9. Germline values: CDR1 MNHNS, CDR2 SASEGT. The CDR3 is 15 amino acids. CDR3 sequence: CASRGGRGGPGELFF. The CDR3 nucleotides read TGTGCCAGCAGGGGCGGTCGGGGGGGCCCCGGGGAGCTGTTTTTT.

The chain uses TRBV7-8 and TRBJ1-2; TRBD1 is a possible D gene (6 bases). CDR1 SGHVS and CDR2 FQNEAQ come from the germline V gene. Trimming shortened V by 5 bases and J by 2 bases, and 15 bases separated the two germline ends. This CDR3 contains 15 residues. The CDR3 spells CASSLVDSLNYGYTF. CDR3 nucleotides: TGTGCCAGCAGCCTGGTGGACAGCTTGAACTATGGCTACACCTTC.

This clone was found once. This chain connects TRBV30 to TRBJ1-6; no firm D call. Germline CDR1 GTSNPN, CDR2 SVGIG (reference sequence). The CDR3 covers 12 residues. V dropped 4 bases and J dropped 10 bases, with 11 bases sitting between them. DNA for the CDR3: TGTGCCTGGAATAGGAGGGCCTCACCCCTCCACTTT. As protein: CAWNRRASPLHF. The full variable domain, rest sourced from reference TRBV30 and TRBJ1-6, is SQTIHQWPATLVQPVGSPLSLECTVEGTSNPNLYWYRQAAGRGLQLLFYSVGIGQISSEVPQNLSASRPQDRQFILSSKKLLLSDSGFYLCAWNRRASPLHFGNGTRLTVT.

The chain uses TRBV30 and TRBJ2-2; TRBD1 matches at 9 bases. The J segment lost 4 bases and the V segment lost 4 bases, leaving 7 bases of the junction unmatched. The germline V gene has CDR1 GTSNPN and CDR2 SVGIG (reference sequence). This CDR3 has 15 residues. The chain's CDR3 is CAWNTGGAGTGELFF. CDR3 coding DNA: TGTGCCTGGAATACAGGGGGCGCCGGCACCGGGGAGCTGTTTTTT.

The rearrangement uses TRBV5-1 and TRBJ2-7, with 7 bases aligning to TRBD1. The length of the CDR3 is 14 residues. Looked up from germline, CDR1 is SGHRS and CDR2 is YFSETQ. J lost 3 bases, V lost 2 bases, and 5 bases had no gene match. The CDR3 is CASSFGTENYEQYF. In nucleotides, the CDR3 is TGCGCCAGCAGCTTCGGGACAGAGAACTACGAGCAGTACTTC.

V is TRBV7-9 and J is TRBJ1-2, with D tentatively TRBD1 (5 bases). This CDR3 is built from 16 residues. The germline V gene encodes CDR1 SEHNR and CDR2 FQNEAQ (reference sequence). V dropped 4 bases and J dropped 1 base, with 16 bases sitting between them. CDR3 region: CASSSHLDSFNYGYTF. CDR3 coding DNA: TGTGCCAGCAGCTCCCACCTAGACAGTTTTAACTATGGCTACACCTTC. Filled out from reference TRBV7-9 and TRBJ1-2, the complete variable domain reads DTGVSQNPRHKITKRGQNVTFRCDPISEHNRLYWYRQTLGQGPEFLTYFQNEAQLEKSRLLSDRFSAERPKGSFSTLEIQRTEQGDSAMYLCASSSHLDSFNYGYTFGSGTRLTVV.

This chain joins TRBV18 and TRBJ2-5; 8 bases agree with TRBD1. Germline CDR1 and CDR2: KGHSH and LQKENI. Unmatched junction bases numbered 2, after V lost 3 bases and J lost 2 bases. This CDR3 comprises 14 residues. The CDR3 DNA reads TGTGCCAGCTCACCGGACAGGGTTCAAGAGACCCAGTACTTC. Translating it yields CASSPDRVQETQYF.

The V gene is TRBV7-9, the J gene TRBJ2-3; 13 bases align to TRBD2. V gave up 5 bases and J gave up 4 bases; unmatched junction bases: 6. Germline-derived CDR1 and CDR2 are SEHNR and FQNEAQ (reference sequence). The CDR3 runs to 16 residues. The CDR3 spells CASSPGLAGEADTQYF. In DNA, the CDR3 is TGTGCCAGCAGCCCCGGACTAGCGGGGGAGGCAGATACGCAGTATTTT.

This CDR3 reads CASSPLSDTEAFF. In nucleotides, the CDR3 is TGTGCCAGCAGTCCTCTATCCGACACTGAAGCTTTCTTT. The V gene is TRBV28, the J gene TRBJ1-1; D is unclear. This CDR3 is 13 amino acids long. Per germline, CDR1 MDHEN and CDR2 SYDVKM. The ends were cut back, 5 bases at V and 3 bases at J, with 10 bases in the middle.

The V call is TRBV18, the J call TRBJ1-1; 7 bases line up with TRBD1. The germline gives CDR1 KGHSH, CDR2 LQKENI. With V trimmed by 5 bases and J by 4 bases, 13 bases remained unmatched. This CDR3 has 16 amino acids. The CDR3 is CASSLNQGNRGTEAFF. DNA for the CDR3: TGTGCCAGCTCATTAAACCAGGGTAACAGGGGCACTGAAGCTTTCTTT.

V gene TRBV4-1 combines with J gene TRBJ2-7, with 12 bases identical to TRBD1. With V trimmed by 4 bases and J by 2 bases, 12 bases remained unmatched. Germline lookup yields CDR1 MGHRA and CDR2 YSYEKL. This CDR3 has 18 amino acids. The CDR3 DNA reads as TGCGCCAGCAGCCCGGGGACAGGGGGCAGGATCTCGGCCTACGAGCAGTACTTC. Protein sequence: CASSPGTGGRISAYEQYF.

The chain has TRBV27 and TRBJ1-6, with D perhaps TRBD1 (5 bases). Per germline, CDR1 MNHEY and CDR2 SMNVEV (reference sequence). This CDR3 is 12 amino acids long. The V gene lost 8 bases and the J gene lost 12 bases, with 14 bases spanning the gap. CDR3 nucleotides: TGTGCCAGCGGATTTAGTAGGGGACCCCTCCACTTT. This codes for CASGFSRGPLHF.

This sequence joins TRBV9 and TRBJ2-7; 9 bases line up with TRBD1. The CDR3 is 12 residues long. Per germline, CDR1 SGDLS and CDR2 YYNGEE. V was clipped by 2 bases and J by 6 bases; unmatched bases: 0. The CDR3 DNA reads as TGTGCCAGCAGCGTGACAGGGGGCGAGCAGTACTTC. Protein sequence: CASSVTGGEQYF. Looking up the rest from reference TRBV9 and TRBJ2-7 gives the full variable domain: DSGVTQTPKHLITATGQRVTLRCSPRSGDLSVYWYQQSLDQGLQFLIQYYNGEERAKGNILERFSAQQFPDLHSELNLSSLELGDSALYFCASSVTGGEQYFGPGTRLTVT.

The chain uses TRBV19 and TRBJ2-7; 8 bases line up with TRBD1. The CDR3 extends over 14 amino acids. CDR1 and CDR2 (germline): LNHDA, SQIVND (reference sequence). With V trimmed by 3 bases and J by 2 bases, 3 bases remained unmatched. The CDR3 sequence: CASSIQGATYEQYF. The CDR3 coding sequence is TGTGCCAGTAGTATCCAGGGGGCGACCTACGAGCAGTACTTC.

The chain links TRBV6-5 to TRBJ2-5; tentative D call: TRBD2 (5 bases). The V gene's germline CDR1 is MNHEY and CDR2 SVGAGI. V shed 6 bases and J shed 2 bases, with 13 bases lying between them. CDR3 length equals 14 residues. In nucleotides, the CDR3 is TGTGCCAGCAGCCCTAGCCGAGCGCAAGAGACCCAGTACTTC. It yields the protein CASSPSRAQETQYF.

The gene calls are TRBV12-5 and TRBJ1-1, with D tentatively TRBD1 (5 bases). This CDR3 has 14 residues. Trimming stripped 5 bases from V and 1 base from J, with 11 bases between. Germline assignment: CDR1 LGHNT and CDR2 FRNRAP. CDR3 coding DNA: TGTGCTAGTGGTCCCGGGGGGGGGAACACTGAAGCTTTCTTT. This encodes CASGPGGGNTEAFF.

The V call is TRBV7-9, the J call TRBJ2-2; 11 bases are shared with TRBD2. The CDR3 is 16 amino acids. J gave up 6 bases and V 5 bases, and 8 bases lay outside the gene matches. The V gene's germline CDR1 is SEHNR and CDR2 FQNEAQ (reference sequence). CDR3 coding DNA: TGTGCCAGCAGCGCCCATAGCGGGGGGGCCCCCGGGGAGCTGTTTTTT. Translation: CASSAHSGGAPGELFF.

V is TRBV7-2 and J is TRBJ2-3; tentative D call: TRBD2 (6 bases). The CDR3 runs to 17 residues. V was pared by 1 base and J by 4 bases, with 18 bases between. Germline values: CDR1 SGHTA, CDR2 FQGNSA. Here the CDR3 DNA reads TGTGCCAGCAGCTTAGAAGGGCGCGGCGGGGTGGCAGATACGCAGTATTTT. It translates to CASSLEGRGGVADTQYF.

The CDR3 loop reads CASKAGGLDEQFF. CDR3 nucleotides: TGTGCCAGTAAGGCGGGGGGGCTCGATGAGCAGTTCTTC. The genes are TRBV19 and TRBJ2-1, with 9 nucleotides matching TRBD2. The J segment lost 8 bases and the V segment lost 7 bases, leaving 6 bases of the junction unmatched. Germline CDR1 is LNHDA and CDR2 is SQIVND (reference sequence). This CDR3 is 13 amino acids long. Using reference TRBV19 and TRBJ2-1 for the parts outside the CDR3, the full variable domain is DGGITQSPKYLFRKEGQNVTLSCEQNLNHDAMYWYRQDPGQGLRLIYYSQIVNDFQKGDIAEGYSVSREKKESFPLTVTSAQKNPTAFYLCASKAGGLDEQFFGPGTRLTVL.

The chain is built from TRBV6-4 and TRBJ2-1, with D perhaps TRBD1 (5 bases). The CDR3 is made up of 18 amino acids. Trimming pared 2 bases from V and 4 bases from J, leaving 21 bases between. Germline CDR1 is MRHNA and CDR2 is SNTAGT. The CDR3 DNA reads TGTGCCAGCAGTGACAGGGGAAAAACGCTTGATACGTACAATGAGCAGTTCTTC. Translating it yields CASSDRGKTLDTYNEQFF.

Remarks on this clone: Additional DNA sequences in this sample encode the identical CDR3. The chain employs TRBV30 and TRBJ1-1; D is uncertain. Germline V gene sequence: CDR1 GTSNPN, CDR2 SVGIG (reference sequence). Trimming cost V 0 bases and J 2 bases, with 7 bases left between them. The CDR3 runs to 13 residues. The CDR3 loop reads CAWSVRENTEAFF. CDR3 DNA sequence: TGTGCCTGGAGTGTACGGGAAAACACTGAAGCTTTCTTT.